Listed below are T cell receptor beta chains from one sample, sequenced in a study of T cell responses to AZD1222 COVID-19 vaccine. Some clones are missing from TCRdb's copy, which holds only in-frame ones; the method was immunoSEQ multiplex PCR. This sample has approximately 130,000 clones, with 80% to 90% found just once. Sequenced material: peripheral blood, taken 28 days after the second AZD1222 dose. The source of these receptors is an adult who received the AZD1222 COVID-19 vaccine. CDR3s include the opening cysteine and the closing phenylalanine or tryptophan. The D gene is left open where the match is weak. Where a row states a size, it is once, few, many or the class of an expanded clone; other rows omit it.

D | J | length | size | V | CDR3 | DNA
TRBD1 | TRBJ1-3 | 14 | . | TRBV30 | CAGSRGPTGNTIYF | TGTGCCGGGAGCAGGGGGCCAACTGGAAACACCATATATTTT
. | TRBJ1-2 | 13 | . | TRBV30 | CAWSLQVRYGYTF | TGTGCCTGGAGCCTACAGGTTCGCTATGGCTACACCTTC
. | TRBJ2-7 | 17 | . | TRBV27 | CASSFYFNPGKGNEQYF | TGTGCCAGCAGTTTCTACTTTAATCCAGGGAAGGGAAACGAGCAGTACTTC
. | TRBJ2-7 | 13 | . | TRBV29-1 | CSVRADLAYEQYF | TGCAGCGTTCGCGCGGATTTAGCCTACGAGCAGTACTTC
. | TRBJ2-7 | 14 | . | TRBV5-1 | CASSLWTEKDEQYF | TGCGCCAGCAGCTTATGGACAGAGAAGGACGAGCAGTACTTC
TRBD1 | TRBJ2-4 | 14 | . | TRBV7-9 | CASSRTGLDNIQYF | TGTGCCAGCAGCCGGACAGGGCTTGATAACATTCAGTACTTC
. | TRBJ1-1 | 14 | . | TRBV3-1/TRBV3-2 | CASSQEGILGEAFF | TGTGCCAGCAGCCAAGAGGGGATACTCGGTGAAGCTTTCTTT
. | TRBJ2-4 | 18 | . | TRBV2 | CASRTSVGRGSGENIQYF | TGTGCCAGCAGGACCTCAGTGGGGCGCGGGTCGGGGGAAAACATTCAGTACTTC
. | TRBJ2-1 | 15 | few | TRBV2 | CASRPRGKHYNEQFF | TGTGCCAGCAGGCCTCGGGGGAAACACTACAATGAGCAGTTCTTC
. | TRBJ1-2 | 12 | . | TRBV12-3/TRBV12-4 | CASSLENYGYTF | TGTGCCAGCAGTTTAGAGAACTATGGCTACACCTTC
. | TRBJ2-7 | 12 | . | TRBV2 | CASSEAVYEQYF | TGTGCCAGCAGTGAAGCCGTCTACGAGCAGTACTTC
. | TRBJ1-1 | 11 | . | TRBV12-3/TRBV12-4 | CASSWNTEAFF | TGTGCCAGCAGTTGGAACACTGAAGCTTTCTTT
. | TRBJ1-5 | 15 | . | TRBV6-5 | CASSRYRVGNQPQHF | TGTGCCAGCAGCAGATACAGGGTGGGCAATCAGCCCCAGCATTTT
. | TRBJ1-1 | 15 | . | TRBV25-1 | CASSESAGVTAEAFF | TGTGCCAGCAGTGAATCCGCGGGGGTAACCGCTGAAGCTTTCTTT
TRBD2 | TRBJ2-3 | 16 | . | TRBV7-9 | CASSFLRGRGTDTQYF | TGTGCCAGCAGCTTCCTCCGGGGGAGGGGCACAGATACGCAGTATTTT
TRBD1 | TRBJ1-1 | 18 | . | TRBV18 | CASSVQGTGTGGRTEAFF | TGTGCCAGCTCAGTGCAGGGCACCGGGACAGGGGGCCGGACTGAAGCTTTCTTT
. | TRBJ2-3 | 13 | . | TRBV7-8 | CASSLERADTQYF | TGTGCCAGCAGCCTGGAGAGGGCAGATACGCAGTATTTT
. | TRBJ1-2 | 15 | . | TRBV18 | CASSLQAAPNYGYTF | TGTGCCAGCTCGTTACAGGCGGCCCCTAACTATGGCTACACCTTC
. | TRBJ1-2 | 16 | . | TRBV15 | CATSRDLLAGTNGYTF | TGTGCCACCAGCAGAGATCTGTTGGCAGGGACTAATGGCTACACCTTC
. | TRBJ2-3 | 12 | . | TRBV19 | CASSIEGVTQYF | TGTGCCAGTAGTATAGAAGGGGTTACGCAGTATTTT
TRBD1 | TRBJ2-7 | 15 | . | TRBV19 | CASSINGGQGWEQYF | TGTGCCAGTAGTATTAACGGAGGACAGGGTTGGGAGCAGTACTTC
. | TRBJ2-3 | 14 | . | TRBV7-2 | CASSLVGGADTQYF | TGTGCCAGCAGCTTAGTGGGAGGAGCGGATACGCAGTATTTT
. | TRBJ1-2 | 14 | . | TRBV4-2 | CASSQDRVDYGYTF | TGTGCCAGCAGCCAAGACAGGGTGGACTATGGCTACACCTTC
. | TRBJ2-3 | 18 | . | TRBV5-1 | CASSLGQGSLRGTDTQYF | TGCGCCAGCAGCTTGGGGCAGGGCTCCCTTAGGGGCACAGATACGCAGTATTTT
. | TRBJ2-1 | 11 | . | TRBV11-2 | CASSIYNEQFF | TGTGCCAGCTCTATATACAATGAGCAGTTCTTC
TRBD1 | TRBJ1-2 | 15 | . | TRBV27 | CASSFSDREDYGYTF | TGTGCCAGCAGTTTCTCGGACAGGGAGGACTATGGCTACACCTTC
. | TRBJ1-2 | 15 | . | TRBV6-5 | CASRVSNGAYYGYTF | TGTGCCAGCAGAGTATCAAACGGGGCCTACTATGGCTACACCTTC
. | TRBJ1-6 | 16 | . | TRBV5-1 | CASSLGLRGSASPLHF | TGCGCCAGCAGCTTGGGGTTGAGGGGGTCTGCTTCACCCCTCCACTTT
. | TRBJ1-1 | 19 | . | TRBV4-1 | CASSQDGPGIPSLNTEAFF | TGCGCCAGCAGCCAAGATGGTCCAGGCATACCGTCGTTGAACACTGAAGCTTTCTTT
TRBD1 | TRBJ2-3 | 16 | . | TRBV4-1 | CASSQGRTGRTDTQYF | TGCGCCAGCAGCCAAGGTCGGACAGGGCGCACAGATACGCAGTATTTT
TRBD1 | TRBJ2-2 | 15 | . | TRBV5-6 | CASRQQGPNTGELFF | TGTGCCAGCAGACAACAGGGGCCGAACACCGGGGAGCTGTTTTTT
TRBD2 | TRBJ2-6 | 17 | . | TRBV30 | CACPRPGGDSGANVLTF | TGTGCCTGTCCCCGGCCGGGAGGAGACTCTGGGGCCAACGTCCTGACTTTC
TRBD1 | TRBJ1-2 | 12 | . | TRBV5-5 | CASRLQGYGYTF | TGTGCCAGCAGATTACAGGGGTATGGCTACACCTTC
. | TRBJ1-2 | 13 | . | TRBV20-1 | CSASPNFSDGYTF | TGCAGTGCTAGTCCAAATTTCAGTGATGGCTACACCTTC
. | TRBJ2-7 | 14 | . | TRBV6-5 | CASSYDHNRDEQYF | TGTGCCAGCAGTTACGATCATAACCGGGACGAGCAGTACTTC
TRBD2 | TRBJ2-3 | 14 | once | TRBV29-1 | CSAEGLAGGDTQYF | TGCAGCGCCGAGGGACTAGCGGGAGGGGATACGCAGTATTTT
. | TRBJ1-5 | 13 | . | TRBV4-1 | CASSQVVDQPQHF | TGCGCCAGCAGCCAAGTGGTTGATCAGCCCCAGCATTTT
. | TRBJ1-1 | 14 | . | TRBV3-1/TRBV3-2 | CASSQTGYGTEAFF | TGTGCCAGCAGCCAAACAGGGTATGGCACTGAAGCTTTCTTT
. | TRBJ2-7 | 12 | few | TRBV6-2/TRBV6-3 | CASSDNPYEQYF | TGTGCCAGCAGCGACAACCCCTACGAGCAGTACTTC
. | TRBJ1-2 | 13 | . | TRBV30 | CAWSGRLIYGYTF | TGTGCCTGGAGTGGGCGGTTGATCTATGGCTACACCTTC
. | TRBJ2-3 | 14 | . | TRBV11-2 | CASSLDGGTDTQYF | TGTGCCAGCAGCTTAGATGGGGGCACAGATACGCAGTATTTT
TRBD1 | TRBJ1-2 | 15 | . | TRBV6-5 | CASSYTPETGNGYTF | TGTGCCAGCAGTTACACTCCCGAGACAGGGAATGGCTACACCTTC
. | TRBJ2-2 | 15 | . | TRBV5-5 | CASSLGLGRTGELFF | TGTGCCAGCAGCTTGGGGCTAGGTCGCACCGGGGAGCTGTTTTTT
. | TRBJ2-5 | 13 | . | TRBV10-3 | CAISERGEETQYF | TGTGCCATCAGTGAACGTGGGGAAGAGACCCAGTACTTC
. | TRBJ1-6 | 15 | . | TRBV2 | CASSEQSSYNSPLHF | TGTGCCAGCAGTGAACAAAGCTCCTATAATTCACCCCTCCACTTT